This TCR beta chain was recorded in a study of T cells expressing NK-cell markers (dated by TCRdb to between 2020 and 2021). For the study in its entirety: Fewer than ten donors provided sorted CD3+CD56+NKG2C+, CD3+CD56+NKG2C- and CD3+CD56-NKG2C+ T-cell subsets, whose TCR beta-chain repertoires were profiled. Of the eight sequenced donors, seven were found to be HCMV-seropositive and one was found to be HCMV-seronegative. The eight sequenced donors were randomly selected healthy volunteers, three men and five women. Illumina HiSeq 2000/2500, MiSeq or NextSeq was used to sequence libraries as 2 x 150 bp reads.

To determine HCMV serostatus, a commercial ELISA kit was used to detect HCMV-specific IgG in serum. Ficoll density gradient centrifugation was used to isolate peripheral blood mononuclear cells from blood. Broader findings and caveats from the paper: Those dominant clonotypes were again the most abundant among CD3+CD56-NKG2C+ cells in a handful of donors, at about 25-60.1%. Whether the expanded NKG2C-expressing T cell clones were specific for HCMV antigens remained unclear. In roughly six donors, the dominant CD3+CD56+NKG2C+ clonotypes ranked among the top 10 CD8+ clonotypes, making up roughly 1.0-7.0% of CD8+ T cells.

A note on this clonotype: What this receptor recognizes is not known.

The CDR3 goes from the cysteine to the phenylalanine over 21 residues. This entry has no DNA. Sequences MGHDK (CDR1) and SYGVNS (CDR2) are obtained from the germline V gene. TCRdb records Illumina HiSeq 2000 as the sequencer. 5'RACE template switching, by which a universal primer site and unique molecular identifiers were added, was used to make TCR beta cDNA libraries. Synthesis of cDNA was primed from the TCR beta constant segment and was followed by two consecutive PCR amplification steps. On the authors' methods: MIGEC was used to demultiplex reads and group the reads by UMI, and MiTCR was used to assemble and quantify clonotypes. Only TCR cDNA sequences supported by at least two reads were kept to exclude erroneous sequences. The tcR package was used for downstream repertoire analysis, and clonotypes were matched across fractions by CDR3 nucleotide sequence plus V segment. VDJmatch was used to annotate antigen specificity against VDJdb, with one amino acid substitution in CDR3 allowed. Each CDR3 protein sequence appears as one entry after TCRdb reprocessed the reads, and no DNA is included. The V and J calls, along with clone size, are taken from TCRdb and not from the paper's own processing. The table of this sample itemizes some 300,000 distinct CDR3 sequences. Under 0.5% of the sample goes to the ten largest clones.

This receptor was taken from a man between 18 and 35 years old in good health. Donor details come from another sample of the same person, matched by shared clones. Sample: blood T cells: a sorted CD56 or NKG2C T cell subset, CD4+ or CD8+ T cells, or bulk PBMC T cells (not recorded which). Recombination connected TRBV25-1 to TRBJ2-1; the TCRdb call, TRBD2, lacks DNA for checking. The CDR3 protein sequence reads: CASSESPGLEPRLSSYNEQFF.